Below, 24 T cell receptor beta chains from the same sample are listed, as sequenced in a study of cytomegalovirus exposure and HLA in healthy donors. The table came from immunoSEQ multiplex PCR; TCRdb's copy has only in-frame clones and leaves some out. The sample shows about 110,000 clones, roughly 95% of them seen only once. Sequenced: PBMCs. These receptors originate from a woman aged 18-29 years in good health and CMV-seronegative.

The rearrangement links TRBV19 to TRBJ1-1, with D perhaps matching TRBD1 (5 bases). The CDR3 spans 15 residues. Germline CDR1 LNHDA, CDR2 SQIVND (reference sequence). Trimming left V 4 bases short and J 4 bases short, with 16 bases between. The CDR3 loop is CASSNPGTGGTEAFF. The CDR3 region has the DNA TGTGCCAGTAGTAATCCCGGGACGGGGGGCACTGAAGCTTTCTTT.

V and J are TRBV7-9 and TRBJ1-6; no firm D call. Germline CDR1 SEHNR, CDR2 FQNEAQ (reference sequence). Trimming took off 5 bases at V and 2 bases at J, with 10 bases between the two ends. This CDR3 contains 15 residues. The CDR3: CASSTPGTYNSPLHF. DNA of the CDR3: TGTGCCAGCAGCACACCCGGGACCTATAATTCACCCCTCCACTTT.

The chain employs TRBV7-3 and TRBJ1-4, with D tentatively TRBD1 (6 bases). Trimming left V 4 bases short and J 5 bases short, with 14 bases between. This CDR3 is built from 15 residues. Germline assignment: CDR1 SGHTA and CDR2 FQGTGA. CDR3 in DNA: TGTGCCAGCAGCTCCACGACAGGATTCAATGAAAAACTGTTTTTT. The encoded protein is CASSSTTGFNEKLFF.

This chain uses TRBV4-1 with TRBJ2-5; a possible D gene is TRBD1 (5 bases). The V gene lost 0 bases and the J gene lost 3 bases, with 8 bases spanning the gap. Germline lookup yields CDR1 MGHRA and CDR2 YSYEKL. The CDR3 is made up of 14 amino acids. As DNA, the CDR3 is TGCGCCAGCAGCCAAGATTGGGGCGAAGAGACCCAGTACTTC. As protein: CASSQDWGEETQYF.

V and J are TRBV11-2 and TRBJ1-3; D remains unclear. The CDR3 sequence is 14 residues long. Trimming removed 1 base from V and 7 bases from J, with 11 bases in between. Germline V lookup: CDR1 SGHAT, CDR2 FQNNGV. CDR3 DNA sequence: TGTGCCAGCAGCTTAGCGGGTCCGGGGAACACCATATATTTT. This codes for CASSLAGPGNTIYF.

This clone has only one observation. This sequence joins TRBV29-1 and TRBJ2-7; possible D gene TRBD2, 6 bases. Germline assignment: CDR1 SQVTM and CDR2 ANQGSEA. Deletions cut 0 bases from V and 0 bases from J, with 9 bases between. The length of the CDR3 is 14 residues. The CDR3 loop is CSVEDRGSSYEQYF. CDR3 coding DNA: TGCAGCGTTGAAGACCGGGGGAGCTCCTACGAGCAGTACTTC.

The chain has TRBV7-2 and TRBJ2-3, with 7 bases aligning to TRBD1. V lost 3 bases, J lost 2 bases, and 5 bases stayed unmatched. Per germline, CDR1 SGHTA and CDR2 FQGNSA. The CDR3 totals 15 residues. CDR3 amino acids: CASSFGQVTTDTQYF. As DNA, the CDR3 is TGTGCCAGCAGCTTCGGACAGGTTACCACAGATACGCAGTATTTT.

The genes are TRBV9 and TRBJ1-3, with D tentatively TRBD1 (6 bases). V lost 0 bases to trimming and J lost 0 bases, with 16 bases between them. The germline CDR1 and CDR2 sequences are SGDLS and YYNGEE. This CDR3 contains 18 residues. CDR3 protein: CASSVDLSGVGSGNTIYF. CDR3 nucleotides: TGTGCCAGCAGCGTAGACCTGTCAGGGGTAGGCTCTGGAAACACCATATATTTT.

The chain is built from TRBV2 and TRBJ1-2; 9 bases are a match to TRBD1. Per the germline V gene, CDR1 is SNHLY and CDR2 is FYNNEI. The CDR3 consists of 14 residues. The J segment lost 4 bases and the V segment lost 6 bases, leaving 6 bases of the junction unmatched. The CDR3 protein is CASRPGQGSYGYTF. The CDR3 DNA follows: TGTGCCAGCAGACCGGGACAGGGTAGCTATGGCTACACCTTC.

This sequence joins TRBV9 and TRBJ1-5; possibly TRBD1 for D (6 bases). The CDR3 has 15 residues. Trimming left V 0 bases short and J 5 bases short, with 12 bases between. Germline-derived CDR1 and CDR2 are SGDLS and YYNGEE. The CDR3 protein is CASSVGGHLYQPQHF. CDR3 DNA sequence: TGTGCCAGCAGCGTAGGGGGGCACCTTTATCAGCCCCAGCATTTT.

The genes are TRBV7-2 and TRBJ2-3; 7 bases match TRBD2. The CDR3 totals 14 residues. Trimming cost V 3 bases and J 1 base; bases outside gene matches: 1. CDR1 SGHTA and CDR2 FQGNSA come from the germline V gene. CDR3 protein: CASSFAGGTDTQYF. CDR3 coding DNA: TGTGCCAGCAGCTTTGCGGGGGGCACAGATACGCAGTATTTT.

The chain is built from TRBV2 and TRBJ2-7; possible D gene TRBD1, 5 bases. The germline CDR1 and CDR2 sequences are SNHLY and FYNNEI. The CDR3 runs 12 residues. V lost 6 bases, J lost 2 bases, and 8 bases lay in between. This CDR3 is CASRGRAYEQYF. The DNA for the CDR3 is TGTGCCAGCAGGGGCAGGGCCTACGAGCAGTACTTC.

This sequence joins TRBV20-1 and TRBJ1-1, with TRBD1 as a possible D gene (5 bases). Between the trimmed V and J ends, which lost 4 bases and 7 bases, there was a span of 10 bases. The CDR3 is 11 amino acids. Germline V CDR1 and CDR2: DFQATT, SNEGSKA (reference sequence). The CDR3 sequence is CSANDSFEAFF. The CDR3 DNA sequence: TGCAGTGCTAATGACAGTTTTGAAGCTTTCTTT.

This clone was observed once. The chain carries TRBV19 and TRBJ1-2; unclear D gene. This CDR3 spans 15 amino acids. CDR1 is LNHDA and CDR2 is SQIVND in the germline V gene (reference sequence). V dropped 5 bases and J dropped 0 bases, with 13 bases sitting between them. This CDR3 reads CASSPDPGANYGYTF. CDR3 sequence (DNA): TGTGCCAGTAGTCCAGACCCCGGAGCTAACTATGGCTACACCTTC.

This chain uses TRBV10-3 with TRBJ2-1; D is perhaps TRBD2 (6 bases). The CDR3 has 11 amino acids. Trimming took off 10 bases at V and 4 bases at J, with 8 bases between the two ends. Germline CDR1 reads ENHRY; CDR2 reads SYGVKD. The CDR3 sequence: CATGRYNEQFF. The DNA of the CDR3 is TGTGCCACGGGGAGGTACAATGAGCAGTTCTTC.

As DNA, the CDR3 is TGCGCCAGCAGCCAGCCAAACAGGGGCCGATGGGGGGAGCTGTTTTTT. Its translation is CASSQPNRGRWGELFF. V is TRBV4-1 and J is TRBJ2-2; TRBD1 matches 7 bases. The CDR3 totals 16 residues. Germline trimming cut 3 bases from V and 8 bases from J; bases unmatched to any gene: 12. The germline CDR1 and CDR2 sequences are MGHRA and YSYEKL.

The chain couples TRBV7-3 to TRBJ1-2; D unresolved. CDR3 length: 14 residues. Germline CDR1 and CDR2: SGHTA and FQGTGA. V was clipped by 5 bases and J by 1 base, with 11 bases between them. CDR3 coding DNA: TGTGCCAGCAGCCCCGTTGCGGGTAACTATGGCTACACCTTC. This codes for CASSPVAGNYGYTF.

The genes are TRBV11-2 and TRBJ2-2, with D possibly TRBD1 on 5 matching bases. The CDR3 covers 14 residues. V was pared by 2 bases and J by 4 bases, with 8 bases between. In germline, CDR1 is SGHAT, CDR2 FQNNGV. The CDR3 protein is CASSLIRATGELFF. The CDR3 DNA is TGTGCCAGCAGCTTAATCAGGGCCACCGGGGAGCTGTTTTTT. The variable domain in full, with the rest retrieved from reference TRBV11-2 and TRBJ2-2, is EAGVAQSPRYKIIEKRQSVAFWCNPISGHATLYWYQQILGQGPKLLIQFQNNGVVDDSQLPKDRFSAERLKGVDSTLKIQPAKLEDSAVYLCASSLIRATGELFFGEGSRLTVL.

The chain has TRBV2 and TRBJ1-2; TRBD1 matches 8 bases. The V gene's germline CDR1 is SNHLY and CDR2 FYNNEI. The CDR3 has 12 residues. Trimming cost V 3 bases and J 14 bases; bases outside gene matches: 8. As DNA, the CDR3 is TGTGCCAGCAGTGACAGACAGGGGTTGAGGACCTTC. It translates to CASSDRQGLRTF.

The rearrangement uses TRBV6-5 and TRBJ1-6; D is unresolved. Per germline, CDR1 MNHEY and CDR2 SVGAGI. This CDR3 comprises 14 residues. The V end was cut by 6 bases, the J end by 10 bases, with 16 bases between. The CDR3 is CASSPAGIGSPLHF. The CDR3 DNA reads TGTGCCAGCAGCCCGGCGGGTATAGGATCACCCCTCCACTTT.

The genes are TRBV5-5 and TRBJ2-5; the match to TRBD1 covers 7 bases. Germline trimming cut 4 bases from V and 1 base from J; bases unmatched to any gene: 4. The CDR3 is 14 amino acids. Germline-derived CDR1 and CDR2 are SGHKS and YYEKEE (reference sequence). The CDR3 region is CASSATGAQETQYF. The CDR3 DNA reads TGTGCCAGCAGCGCCACAGGGGCCCAAGAGACCCAGTACTTC. Full variable domain (rest looked up from reference TRBV5-5 and TRBJ2-5): DAGVTQSPTHLIKTRGQQVTLRCSPISGHKSVSWYQQVLGQGPQFIFQYYEKEERGRGNFPDRFSARQFPNYSSELNVNALLLGDSALYLCASSATGAQETQYFGPGTRLLVL.

The chain has TRBV4-2 and TRBJ2-7; 7 bases map to TRBD1. V was clipped by 2 bases and J by 6 bases; unmatched bases: 10. Germline CDR1 LGHNA, CDR2 YNFKEQ. The CDR3 covers 15 residues. The CDR3: CASSQNTGTAGEQYF. CDR3 nucleotides: TGTGCCAGCAGCCAAAACACCGGGACAGCCGGCGAGCAGTACTTC.

A note on this clone: This sample includes further DNA sequences coding for the same CDR3. The chain links TRBV6-5 to TRBJ2-1; unclear D gene. The V gene lost 2 bases and the J gene lost 0 bases, with 8 bases spanning the gap. This CDR3 is 15 amino acids long. Germline-derived CDR1 and CDR2 are MNHEY and SVGAGI. CDR3 nucleotide sequence: TGTGCCAGCAGTTACGGTGGTAGCTCCTACAATGAGCAGTTCTTC. Translating it yields CASSYGGSSYNEQFF.

The sample holds one count of this clone. This chain uses TRBV4-3 with TRBJ2-1, with a tentative D call TRBD2 (5 bases). Germline CDR1 reads LGHNA; CDR2 reads YSLEER. The CDR3 consists of 16 residues. With 0 bases removed from V and 4 bases from J, the gap between germline ends came to 13 bases. CDR3 sequence (DNA): TGCGCCAGCAGCCAAGATTGGAGCGGTGGATACAATGAGCAGTTCTTC. Translating gives CASSQDWSGGYNEQFF.